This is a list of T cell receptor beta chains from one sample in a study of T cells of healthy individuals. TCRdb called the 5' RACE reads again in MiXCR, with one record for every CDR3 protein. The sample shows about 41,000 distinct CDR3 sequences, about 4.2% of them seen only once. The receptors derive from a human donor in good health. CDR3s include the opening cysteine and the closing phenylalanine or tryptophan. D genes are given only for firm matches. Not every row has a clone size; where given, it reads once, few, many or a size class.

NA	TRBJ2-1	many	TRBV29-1	TGCAGCGTTGAAATAAACTTACCGGGACCAAACAATGAGCAGTTCTTC	CSVEINLPGPNNEQFF
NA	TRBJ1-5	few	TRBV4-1	TGCGCCAGCAGCCAAGAGGGGGCAGGGAGCAATCAGCCCCAGCATTTT	CASSQEGAGSNQPQHF
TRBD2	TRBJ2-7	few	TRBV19	TGTGCCAGTAGTGTGACCGGGACTAGCGGCTCCTACGAGCAGTACTTC	CASSVTGTSGSYEQYF
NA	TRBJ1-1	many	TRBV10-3	TGTGCCATCAGAGGTTCTGGGTCTGACACTGAAGCTTTCTTT	CAIRGSGSDTEAFF
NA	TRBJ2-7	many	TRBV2	TGTGCCAGCAGTGGTATGGGGTACGAGCAGTACTTC	CASSGMGYEQYF
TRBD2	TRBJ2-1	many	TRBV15	TGTGCCCAGAGCAGGCTAGCGGGAGGTCATGAGCAGTTCTTC	CAQSRLAGGHEQFF
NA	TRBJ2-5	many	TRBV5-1	TGCGCCAGCAGCTTGGTGGGGGCTGGGCCCCTCGAGACCCAGTACTTC	CASSLVGAGPLETQYF
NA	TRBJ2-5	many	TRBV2	TGTGCCAGCAGCGCAAGCGGATTCCAAGAGACCCAGTACTTC	CASSASGFQETQYF
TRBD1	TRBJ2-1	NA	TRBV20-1	TGCAGTGCTAGAGTACAGGGGGTAGGCAATGAGCAGTTCTTC	CSARVQGVGNEQFF
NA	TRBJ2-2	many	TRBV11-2	TGTGCCAGCAGCTCCCAGGGTTTGGGCGGGGAGCTGTTTTTT	CASSSQGLGGELFF
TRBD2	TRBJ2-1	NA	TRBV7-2	TGTGCCAGCAGCTTGGAGCGGGAGTTTGAGCAGTTCTTC	CASSLEREFEQFF
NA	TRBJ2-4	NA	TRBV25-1	TGTGCCAGCAGGGGGAACCAGGAAACTTTTTTC	CASRGNQETFF
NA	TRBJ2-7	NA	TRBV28	TGTGCCAGCAGTTTATCGGCAGCACCCTACGAGCAGTACTTC	CASSLSAAPYEQYF
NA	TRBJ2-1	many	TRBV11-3	TGTGCCAGCAGCCGCCGGGACCGGGGGAAGGCCAATGAGCAGTTCTTC	CASSRRDRGKANEQFF
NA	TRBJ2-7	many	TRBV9	TGTGCCAGCGCCCCCAGACAGGAGGACAACTACGAGCAGTACTTC	CASAPRQEDNYEQYF
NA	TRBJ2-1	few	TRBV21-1	TGTGCCAGCAGCAAAGTTAAAAGGGGACTAGCGGTTAGCTCCTACAATGAGCAGTTCTTC	CASSKVKRGLAVSSYNEQFF
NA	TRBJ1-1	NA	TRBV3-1	TGTGCCAGCAGCCTAACACATGGAACTGAAGCTTTCTTT	CASSLTHGTEAFF
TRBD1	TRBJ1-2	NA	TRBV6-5	TGTGCCAGCAGCCCGAGACAGGGGTTACCATCCTATGGCTACACCTTC	CASSPRQGLPSYGYTF
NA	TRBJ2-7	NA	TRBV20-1	TGCAGTGCTAAAAAAGCGGCTTTTCCCTACGAGCAGTACTTC	CSAKKAAFPYEQYF
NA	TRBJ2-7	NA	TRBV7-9	TGTGCCAGCAGCTTAGGGCAGGGGTATCTGCCCGAGCAGTACTTC	CASSLGQGYLPEQYF
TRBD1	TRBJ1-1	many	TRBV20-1	TGCAGTGCTAGGGGTCAGGGGGCCGCCACTGAAGCTTTCTTT	CSARGQGAATEAFF
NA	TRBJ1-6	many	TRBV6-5	TGTGCCAGCAGATCAGCCTCCCAGGTATCACCCCTCCACTTT	CASRSASQVSPLHF
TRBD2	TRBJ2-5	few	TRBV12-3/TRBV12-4	TGTGCCAGCAGTCTGACTAGCGGGGCGGTGGGGACCCAGTACTTC	CASSLTSGAVGTQYF
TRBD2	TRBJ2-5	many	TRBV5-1	TGCGCCAGCAGCAAAGGACTAGCGGGGGGCAACCAAGAGACCCAGTACTTC	CASSKGLAGGNQETQYF
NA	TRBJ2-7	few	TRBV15	TGTGCCACCAGCAGTTCGGGGGCGCTACGGCAGTACTTC	CATSSSGALRQYF
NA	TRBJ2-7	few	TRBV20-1	TGCAGTGCTAGAGATGGTCAAGCCCTCGAGCAGTACTTC	CSARDGQALEQYF
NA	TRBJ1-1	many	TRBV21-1	TGTGCCAGCAGCAACCCCACCTGGGCTGAAGCTTTCTTT	CASSNPTWAEAFF
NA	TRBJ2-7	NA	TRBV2	TGTGCCAGCAGTGAAGACAGGACCTACGAGCAGTACTTC	CASSEDRTYEQYF
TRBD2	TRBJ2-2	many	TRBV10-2	TGCGCCAGCAGTGAAGGGCTAGCGGGAATCGGGGAGCTGTTTTTT	CASSEGLAGIGELFF
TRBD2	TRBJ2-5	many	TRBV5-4	TGTGCCAGCAGAGAAGGTCTAGCGGGAGGATTTCAAGAGACCCAGTACTTC	CASREGLAGGFQETQYF
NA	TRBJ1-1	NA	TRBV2	TGTGCCAGCAGTGAAGCGCCCCGGACTGAAGCTTTCTTT	CASSEAPRTEAFF
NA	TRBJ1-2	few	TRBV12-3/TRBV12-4	TGTGCCAGCAGTCAGTGGGCGGTCTATGGCTACACCTTC	CASSQWAVYGYTF
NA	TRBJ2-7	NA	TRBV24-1	TGTGCCACCGGGACCACCTACGAGCAGTACTTC	CATGTTYEQYF
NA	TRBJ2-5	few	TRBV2	TGTGCCAGCAAGAGGGGAGGTCAAGAGACCCAGTACTTC	CASKRGGQETQYF
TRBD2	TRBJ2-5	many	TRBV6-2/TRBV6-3	TGTGCCAGCAGTCCCTCTTCGGGACTAGCGGGGCAAGAGACCCAGTACTTC	CASSPSSGLAGQETQYF
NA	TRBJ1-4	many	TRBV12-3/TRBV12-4	TGTGCCAGCAGGCTCGCAGGGGTTGGCGGTGAAAAACTGTTTTTT	CASRLAGVGGEKLFF
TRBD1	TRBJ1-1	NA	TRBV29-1	TGCAGCGTTGAAGGGACAGGGAGGACTGAAGCTTTCTTT	CSVEGTGRTEAFF
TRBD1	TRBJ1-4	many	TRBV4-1	TGCGCCAGCAGCCCTCAGGACAGGGAAGGTGAAAAACTGTTTTTT	CASSPQDREGEKLFF
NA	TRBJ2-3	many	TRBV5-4	TGTGCCAGCAGCTTCGAGGGGACAGATACGCAGTATTTT	CASSFEGTDTQYF
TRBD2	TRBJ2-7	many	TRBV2	TGTGCCAGCAAGGGAGCGGGGGCCCCCTACGAGCAGTACTTC	CASKGAGAPYEQYF
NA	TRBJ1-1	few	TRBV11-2	TGTGCCAGCAGCTTAGGGGGACTCCCCCAGGGAGCTTTCTTT	CASSLGGLPQGAFF
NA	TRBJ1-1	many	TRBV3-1	TGTGCCAGCACCACCGGGGGAGCGAACACTGAAGCTTTCTTT	CASTTGGANTEAFF
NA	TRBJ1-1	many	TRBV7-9	TGTGCCAGCAGCCCCCCCCGGGGCGGCAGGAAGAACACTGAAGCTTTCTTT	CASSPPRGGRKNTEAFF
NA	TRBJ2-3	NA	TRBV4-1	TGCGCCAGCAGATCCTATGAGGGGCCCAACACAGATACGCAGTATTTT	CASRSYEGPNTDTQYF
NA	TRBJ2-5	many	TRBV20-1	TGCAGTGCTGGCGGGGTTTACCAAGAGACCCAGTACTTC	CSAGGVYQETQYF
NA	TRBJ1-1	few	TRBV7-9	TGTGCCAGCAGCTTAGGAGACAGCAACACTGAAGCTTTCTTT	CASSLGDSNTEAFF
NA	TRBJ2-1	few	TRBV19	TGTGCCAGTAGTTACAGGGTTGGCTACAATGAGCAGTTCTTC	CASSYRVGYNEQFF
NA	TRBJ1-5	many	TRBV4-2	TGTGCCAGCAGCCAGGCGGGAGGGGTCTTGAGCCAGCCCCAGCATTTT	CASSQAGGVLSQPQHF
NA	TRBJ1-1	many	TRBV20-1	TGCAGTGCTAGAGTACACAGGGCGAACACTGAAGCTTTCTTT	CSARVHRANTEAFF
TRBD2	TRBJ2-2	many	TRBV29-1	TGCAGCGTGGGGAGCGGGAGGAACACCGGGGAGCTGTTTTTT	CSVGSGRNTGELFF
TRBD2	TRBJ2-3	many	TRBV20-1	TGCAGTGCCCCGACTAGCGGGGGAAATACGCAGTATTTT	CSAPTSGGNTQYF
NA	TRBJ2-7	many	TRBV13	TGTGCCAGCAGCTTAGGCCGCAATTACTACGAGCAGTACTTC	CASSLGRNYYEQYF
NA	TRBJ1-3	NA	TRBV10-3	TGTGCCATCAGTGAACGCAGAGCCTCTGGAAACACCATATATTTT	CAISERRASGNTIYF
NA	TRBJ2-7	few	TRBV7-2	TGTGCCAGCAGCCCATCGAGGGGATTTGACGAGCAGTACTTC	CASSPSRGFDEQYF
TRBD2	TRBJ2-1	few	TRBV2	TGTGCCAGCCCGGGACTAGCGGAGATAAATGAGCAGTTCTTC	CASPGLAEINEQFF
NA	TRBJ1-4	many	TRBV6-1	TGTGCCAGCAGTGAAGCGCTTCTTGGAGGGACTGAAAAACTGTTTTTT	CASSEALLGGTEKLFF
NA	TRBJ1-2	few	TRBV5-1	TGCGCCAGCAGCTTGACAGGGAGGGATCCTGGCTACACCTTC	CASSLTGRDPGYTF